This T cell receptor (beta chain) was captured in a study of T-cell memory formation after mild COVID-19. Study overall: There were largely donor-specific TCR clusters.

TCRalpha and TCRbeta libraries used 5'RACE with constant-segment primers and UMIs. TCRdb analysed the 5' RACE reads with MiXCR anew, one entry per CDR3 protein. The table includes about 58,000 distinct CDR3 sequences, roughly a quarter detected once. Concerning this clonotype: What it recognizes is unknown.

The study, taken as a whole, reports: Some clones that responded were present in memory (sampled pre-infection), which suggests cross-reactive memory joined.

CDR3 length: 14 amino acids. Trimming took off 5 bases at V and 4 bases at J, with 14 bases between the two ends. This chain joins TRBV12-3 or TRBV12-4 and TRBJ2-5, with D possibly TRBD1 on 6 matching bases. What was sequenced was PBMCs or a T cell subset sorted from them (not recorded which). The clonotype comes from a man between 18 and 35 years old who had mild COVID-19 (a few samples of this study predate the infection). Cell type and time point are not known. CDR3 loop: CASSPQGLGETQYF. CDR3 bases: TGTGCCAGCAGTCCCCAGGGGTTGGGAGAGACCCAGTACTTC.